Presented here are 10 T cell receptor beta chains from one specimen sequenced in a study of OX40 agonist ivuxolimab in advanced cancers. Produced via immunoSEQ multiplex PCR; TCRdb's table is partial and in-frame only. The sample lists about 58,000 clones, 75% to 90% occurring once. Specimen: CD4+ or CD8+ T cells sorted from blood, collected in a trial of the OX40 agonist ivuxolimab. Receptor source: an adult with an advanced solid tumor such as melanoma, head and neck, liver or kidney cancer.

The chain recombines TRBV18 with TRBJ2-7, with 9 bases aligning to TRBD1. Germline V lookup: CDR1 KGHSH, CDR2 LQKENI. V lost 2 bases, J lost 4 bases, and 9 bases stayed unmatched. CDR3 length: 16 amino acids. In DNA, the CDR3 is TGTGCCAGCTCACCAGGGGCGGGACAGGGCCAATACGAGCAGTACTTC. Amino acid sequence: CASSPGAGQGQYEQYF. The full variable domain, in which reference TRBV18 and TRBJ2-7 provide the parts outside the CDR3, is NAGVMQNPRHLVRRRGQEARLRCSPMKGHSHVYWYRQLPEEGLKFMVYLQKENIIDESGMPKERFSAEFPKEGPSILRIQQVVRGDSAAYFCASSPGAGQGQYEQYFGPGTRLTVT.

This clone was recorded only once. The chain couples TRBV5-4 to TRBJ2-5, with TRBD2 identical over 12 bases. Germline V gene data show CDR1 as SGHNT and CDR2 as YYREEE (reference sequence). V was clipped by 4 bases and J by 2 bases; unmatched bases: 3. The CDR3 is 15 amino acids. CDR3 loop: CASSPSGGAQETQYF. In nucleotides, the CDR3 is TGTGCCAGCAGCCCTAGCGGGGGGGCGCAAGAGACCCAGTACTTC.

This clone appeared a few times. The CDR3, as DNA: TGTGCCACCGCGACAGGGATGGGTGAGCAGTACTTC. Translated, it gives CATATGMGEQYF. The rearrangement links TRBV10-3 to TRBJ2-7; 7 bases align to TRBD1. V was clipped by 10 bases and J by 7 bases; unmatched bases: 10. Germline CDR1 reads ENHRY; CDR2 reads SYGVKD. CDR3 length equals 12 residues.

V usage is TRBV25-1 and J usage is TRBJ2-5, with D perhaps being TRBD1 or TRBD2 (5 bases each). Germline V CDR1 and CDR2: MGHDK, SYGVNS. V shed 7 bases and J shed 8 bases, with 23 bases lying between them. The CDR3 has 15 residues. CDR3 nucleotide sequence: TGTGCCAGCATCGCTGAGGACGGGGACGGGAAAACCCAGTACTTC. Its translation is CASIAEDGDGKTQYF.

This rearrangement joins TRBV5-1 to TRBJ2-2; D is possibly TRBD1 or TRBD2 (6 bases each). CDR3 length: 15 residues. Trimming took off 0 bases at V and 6 bases at J, with 12 bases between the two ends. From germline, CDR1 is SGHRS and CDR2 YFSETQ. The CDR3 nucleotides are TGCGCCAGCAGCTTGGATCGGGGGCTCGCCGGGGAGCTGTTTTTT. It yields the protein CASSLDRGLAGELFF.

The CDR3 DNA sequence: TGTGCCATCAGTGAGGGCGCTAGCGGAAACTACGAGCAGTACTTC. As protein: CAISEGASGNYEQYF. This rearrangement joins TRBV10-3 to TRBJ2-7; 7 bases agree with TRBD2. The CDR3 length is 15 residues. CDR1 and CDR2 from the germline V gene are ENHRY and SYGVKD. V dropped 2 bases and J dropped 3; count of bases not matched to a gene: 7.

As regards this clone: In the same sample, other DNA sequences code for this CDR3. V gene TRBV18 combines with J gene TRBJ1-1; D is perhaps TRBD1 (5 bases). In germline, CDR1 is KGHSH, CDR2 LQKENI. V was shortened by 5 bases and J by 2 bases, with 9 bases between the two germline ends. The CDR3 runs 13 residues. The CDR3 here is CASSGRVNTEAFF. In DNA, the CDR3 is TGTGCCAGCTCAGGCAGGGTAAACACTGAAGCTTTCTTT.

The gene calls are TRBV2 and TRBJ2-5; either TRBD1 or TRBD2 may supply D (5 bases each). Germline V gene sequence: CDR1 SNHLY, CDR2 FYNNEI. V lost 4 bases to trimming and J lost 2 bases, with 8 bases between them. CDR3 length: 13 amino acids. This chain's CDR3 is CASSAGAQETQYF. CDR3 DNA: TGTGCCAGCAGTGCCGGGGCACAAGAGACCCAGTACTTC.

This sequence joins TRBV10-1 and TRBJ1-2; maybe TRBD1 (5 bases). Trimming pared 4 bases from V and 5 bases from J, leaving 14 bases between. The CDR3 totals 14 residues. Germline V gives CDR1 WNHNN, CDR2 SYGVQD (reference sequence). CDR3 amino acids: CASSVRGSQYGYTF. DNA for the CDR3: TGCGCCAGCAGTGTACGGGGGAGCCAGTATGGCTACACCTTC.

This clone has just one count. The chain employs TRBV2 and TRBJ2-3, with 14 positions matching TRBD2. V was pared by 5 bases and J by 2 bases, with 6 bases of the junction left unmatched. The CDR3 extends over 17 amino acids. Germline CDR1 and CDR2: SNHLY and FYNNEI. CDR3 nucleotides: TGTGCCAGCAGTCTTCGACTAGCGGGGGGGTTCACAGATACGCAGTATTTT. It codes for CASSLRLAGGFTDTQYF.